In its sample, the clone carrying this TCR beta chain was seen many times. Its antigen is not known. Ophthalmopathy cases showed moderate-to-severe activity, scoring CAS ≥3 and NOSPECS ≥4, with duration under 3 months. Pregnant or lactating patients and those with other autoimmune diseases or uncontrolled infections were excluded. The data stem from a study of Graves' ophthalmopathy and Graves' hyperthyroidism. This CDR3 is built from 13 residues. V was pared by 5 bases and J by 9 bases, with 9 bases of the junction left unmatched. The V gene's germline CDR1 is SGHAT and CDR2 FQNNGV. Findings of the study overall: Blood contained most expanded thyroid clonotypes exceeding 0.001 frequency. With a specificity of about 75% and a sensitivity of 60% to 71%, the model predicted ophthalmopathy progression.

As the template, RNA transcripts were used to amplify TCR beta CDR3 regions. HTBI primers served in a first-round RT-PCR, which a second-round multiplex PCR followed. TCRdb reprocessed the multiplex PCR reads via MiXCR and lists one record per CDR3 protein. Of 740,000 or so distinct CDR3 sequences in the sample, 40% were seen once. The V and J genes are TRBV11-2 and TRBJ1-2; 7 bases map to TRBD1. What was sequenced was peripheral blood. The clonotype comes from an adult man with Graves' ophthalmopathy. In DNA, the CDR3 is TGTGCCAGCAGCGATAGGGACAGCGAAAGCTACACCTTC. The encoded protein is CASSDRDSESYTF.